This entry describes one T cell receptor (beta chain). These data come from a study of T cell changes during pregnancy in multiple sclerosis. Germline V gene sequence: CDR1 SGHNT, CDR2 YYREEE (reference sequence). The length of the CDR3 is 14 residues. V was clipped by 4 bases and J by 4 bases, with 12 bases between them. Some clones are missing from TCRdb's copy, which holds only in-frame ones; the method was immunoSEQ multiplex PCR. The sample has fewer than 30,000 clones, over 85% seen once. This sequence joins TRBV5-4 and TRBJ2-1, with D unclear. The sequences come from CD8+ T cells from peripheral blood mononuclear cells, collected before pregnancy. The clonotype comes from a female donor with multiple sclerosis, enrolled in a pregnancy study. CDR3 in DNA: TGTGCCAGCAGCATGAGTAAAGTGTACAATGAGCAGTTCTTC. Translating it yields CASSMSKVYNEQFF.